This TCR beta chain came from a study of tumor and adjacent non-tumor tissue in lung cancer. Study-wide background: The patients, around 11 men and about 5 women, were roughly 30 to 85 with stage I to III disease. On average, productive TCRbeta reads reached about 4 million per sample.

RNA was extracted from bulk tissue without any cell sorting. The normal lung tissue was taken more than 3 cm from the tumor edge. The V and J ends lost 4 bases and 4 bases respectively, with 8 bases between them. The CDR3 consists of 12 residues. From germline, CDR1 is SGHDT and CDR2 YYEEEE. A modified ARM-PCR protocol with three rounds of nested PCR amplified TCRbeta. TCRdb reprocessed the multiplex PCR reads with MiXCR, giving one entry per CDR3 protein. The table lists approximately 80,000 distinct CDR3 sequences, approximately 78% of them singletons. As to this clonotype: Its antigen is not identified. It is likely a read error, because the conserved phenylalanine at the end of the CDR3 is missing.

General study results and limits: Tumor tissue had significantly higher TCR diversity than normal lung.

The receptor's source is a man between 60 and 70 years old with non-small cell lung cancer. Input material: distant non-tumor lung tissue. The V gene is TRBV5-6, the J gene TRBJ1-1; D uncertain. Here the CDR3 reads CASSLGVTEAFS. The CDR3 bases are TGTGCCAGCAGCCTCGGGGTCACTGAAGCTTTCTCT.